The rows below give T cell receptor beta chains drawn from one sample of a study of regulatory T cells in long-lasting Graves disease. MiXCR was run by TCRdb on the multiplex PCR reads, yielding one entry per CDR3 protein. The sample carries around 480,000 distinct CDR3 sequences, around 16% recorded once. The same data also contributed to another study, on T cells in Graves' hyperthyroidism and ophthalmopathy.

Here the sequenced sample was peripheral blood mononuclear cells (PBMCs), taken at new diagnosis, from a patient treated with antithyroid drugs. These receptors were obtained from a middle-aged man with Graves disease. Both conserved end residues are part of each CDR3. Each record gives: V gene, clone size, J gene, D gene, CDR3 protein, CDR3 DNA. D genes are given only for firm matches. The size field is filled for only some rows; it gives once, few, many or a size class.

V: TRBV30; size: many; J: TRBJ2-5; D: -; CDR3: CAWSVFRAQETQYF; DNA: TGTGCCTGGAGTGTTTTCCGGGCACAAGAAACCCAGTACTTC
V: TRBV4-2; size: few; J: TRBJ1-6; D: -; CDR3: CASSQEGVTYNSPLHF; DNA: TGTGCCAGCAGCCAAGAGGGCGTAACCTATAATTCACCCCTCCACTTT
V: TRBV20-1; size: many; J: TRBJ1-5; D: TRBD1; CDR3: CSAPTGSNSNQPQHF; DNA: TGCAGTGCTCCGACAGGGAGTAATAGCAATCAGCCCCAGCATTTT
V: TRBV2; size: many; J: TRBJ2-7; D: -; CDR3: CASSTDFPYEQYF; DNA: TGTGCCAGCAGTACTGACTTTCCCTACGAGCAGTACTTC
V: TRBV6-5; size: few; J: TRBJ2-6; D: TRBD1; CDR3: CASSYSGQGATGANVLTF; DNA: TGTGCCAGCAGTTACTCGGGACAGGGGGCGACTGGGGCCAACGTCCTGACTTTC
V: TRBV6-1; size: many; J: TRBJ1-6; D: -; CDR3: CASSDTQGAKSPLHF; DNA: TGTGCCAGCAGTGACACACAGGGTGCGAAATCACCCCTCCACTTT
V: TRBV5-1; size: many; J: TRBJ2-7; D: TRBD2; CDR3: CASSFGLAGGPIEQYF; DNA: TGCGCCAGCAGCTTTGGACTAGCGGGAGGGCCGATCGAGCAGTACTTC
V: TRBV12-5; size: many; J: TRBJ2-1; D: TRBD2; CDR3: CASLAGGPNEQFF; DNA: TGTGCTAGCTTAGCGGGAGGGCCGAATGAGCAGTTCTTC
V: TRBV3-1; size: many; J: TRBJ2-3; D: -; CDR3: CASSQDPGVCYF; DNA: TGTGCCAGCAGCCAAGATCCCGGGGTTTGTTATTTT
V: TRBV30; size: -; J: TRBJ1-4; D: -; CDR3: CAWSVRYNEKLFF; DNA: TGTGCCTGGAGTGTACGGTATAATGAAAAACTGTTTTTT
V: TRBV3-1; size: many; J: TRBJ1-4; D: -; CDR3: CASSPGKGEAEKLFF; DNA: TGTGCCAGCAGCCCAGGCAAAGGGGAGGCTGAAAAACTGTTTTTT
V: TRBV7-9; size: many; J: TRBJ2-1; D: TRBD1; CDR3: CASSEGQYNEQFF; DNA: TGTGCCAGCAGCGAGGGACAGTACAATGAGCAGTTCTTC
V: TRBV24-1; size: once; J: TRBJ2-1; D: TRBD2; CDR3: CATSDLRTSGNYNEQFF; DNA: TGTGCCACCAGTGATTTGCGGACTAGCGGGAATTACAATGAGCAGTTCTTC
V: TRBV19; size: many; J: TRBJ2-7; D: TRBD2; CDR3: CASSLLAGQSSYEQYF; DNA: TGTGCCAGTAGCCTTCTAGCGGGACAATCCTCTTACGAGCAGTACTTC
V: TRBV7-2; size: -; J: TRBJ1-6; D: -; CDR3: CASSSTDTYPRISYNSPLHF; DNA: TGTGCCAGCAGCAGCACTGACACCTACCCCAGGATTTCCTATAATTCACCCCTCCACTTT
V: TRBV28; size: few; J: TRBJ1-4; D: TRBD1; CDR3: CASSSPGDREGEKLFF; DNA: TGTGCCAGCAGTTCTCCCGGGGACAGGGAAGGCGAAAAACTGTTTTTT
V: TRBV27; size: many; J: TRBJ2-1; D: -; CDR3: CASSTLGGGGTNEQFF; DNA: TGTGCCAGCAGTACCCTAGGGGGAGGGGGAACGAATGAGCAGTTCTTC